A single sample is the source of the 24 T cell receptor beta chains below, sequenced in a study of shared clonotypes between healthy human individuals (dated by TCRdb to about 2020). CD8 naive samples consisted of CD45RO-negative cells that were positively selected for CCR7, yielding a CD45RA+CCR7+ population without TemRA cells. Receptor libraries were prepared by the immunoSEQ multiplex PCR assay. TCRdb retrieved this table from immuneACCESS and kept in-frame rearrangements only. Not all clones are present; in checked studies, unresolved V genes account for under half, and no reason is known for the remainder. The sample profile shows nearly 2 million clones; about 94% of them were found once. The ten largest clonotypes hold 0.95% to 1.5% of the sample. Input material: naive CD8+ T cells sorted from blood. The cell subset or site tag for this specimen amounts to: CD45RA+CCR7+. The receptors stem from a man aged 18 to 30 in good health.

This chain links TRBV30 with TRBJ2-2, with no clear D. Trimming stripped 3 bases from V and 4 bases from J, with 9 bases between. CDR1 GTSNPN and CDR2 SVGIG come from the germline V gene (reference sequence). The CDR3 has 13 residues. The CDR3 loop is CAWSVFSTGELFF. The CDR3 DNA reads TGTGCCTGGAGCGTCTTCTCCACCGGGGAGCTGTTTTTT.

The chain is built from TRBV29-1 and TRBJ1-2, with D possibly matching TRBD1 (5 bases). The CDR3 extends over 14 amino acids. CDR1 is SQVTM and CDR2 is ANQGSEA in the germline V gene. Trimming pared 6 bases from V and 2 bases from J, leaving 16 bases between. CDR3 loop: CSVIAGNRNYGYTF. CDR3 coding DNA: TGCAGCGTAATCGCAGGGAATCGGAACTATGGCTACACCTTC. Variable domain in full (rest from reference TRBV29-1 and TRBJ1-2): SAVISQKPSRDICQRGTSLTIQCQVDSQVTMMFWYRQQPGQSLTLIATANQGSEATYESGFVIDKFPISRPNLTFSTLTVSNMSPEDSSIYLCSVIAGNRNYGYTFGSGTRLTVV.

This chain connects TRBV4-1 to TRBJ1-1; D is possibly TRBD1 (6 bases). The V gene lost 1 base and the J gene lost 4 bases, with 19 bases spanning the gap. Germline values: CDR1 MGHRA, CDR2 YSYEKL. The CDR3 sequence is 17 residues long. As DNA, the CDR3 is TGCGCCAGCAGCCAAGCTGGTGTGTCGAACAGGGCCACTGAAGCTTTCTTT. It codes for CASSQAGVSNRATEAFF.

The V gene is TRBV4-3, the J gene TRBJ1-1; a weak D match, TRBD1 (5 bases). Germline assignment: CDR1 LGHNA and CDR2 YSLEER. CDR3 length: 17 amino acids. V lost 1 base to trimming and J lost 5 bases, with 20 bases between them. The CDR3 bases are TGCGCCAGCAGCCAAGGTCATGTGGGGGAATTAGGTACTGAAGCTTTCTTT. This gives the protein CASSQGHVGELGTEAFF.

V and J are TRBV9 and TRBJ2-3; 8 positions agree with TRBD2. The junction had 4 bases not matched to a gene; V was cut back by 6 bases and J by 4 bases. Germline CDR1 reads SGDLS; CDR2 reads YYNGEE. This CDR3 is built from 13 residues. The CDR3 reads CASKSGSADTQYF. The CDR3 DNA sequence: TGTGCCAGCAAGAGCGGGAGTGCAGATACGCAGTATTTT.

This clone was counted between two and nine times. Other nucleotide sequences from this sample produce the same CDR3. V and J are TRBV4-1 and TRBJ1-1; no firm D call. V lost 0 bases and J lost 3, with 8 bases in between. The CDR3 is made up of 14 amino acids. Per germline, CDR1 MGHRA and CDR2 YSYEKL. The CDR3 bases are TGCGCCAGCAGCCAAGATCAAGGGTACACTGAAGCTTTCTTT. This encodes CASSQDQGYTEAFF.

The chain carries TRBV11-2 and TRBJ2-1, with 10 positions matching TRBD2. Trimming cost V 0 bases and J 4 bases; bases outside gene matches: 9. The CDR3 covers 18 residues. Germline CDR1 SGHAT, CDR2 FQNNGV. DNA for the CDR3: TGTGCCAGCAGCTTAGAAGGGATACTAGCGGGGAAATACAATGAGCAGTTCTTC. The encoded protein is CASSLEGILAGKYNEQFF.

The CDR3 region has the DNA TGTGCCAGCAGTTTTAGGCAAAGGAATGAAAAACTGTTTTTT. It yields the protein CASSFRQRNEKLFF. This chain links TRBV28 with TRBJ1-4; D not certain. With 3 bases removed from V and 5 bases from J, the gap between germline ends came to 10 bases. The CDR3 is 14 residues long. The germline V gene encodes CDR1 MDHEN and CDR2 SYDVKM.

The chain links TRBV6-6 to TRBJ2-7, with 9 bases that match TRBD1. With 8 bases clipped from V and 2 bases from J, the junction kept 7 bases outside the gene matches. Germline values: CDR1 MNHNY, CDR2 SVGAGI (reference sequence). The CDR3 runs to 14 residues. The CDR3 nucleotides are TGTGCCAGCCACCCAGGGACAGGGCCCTACGAGCAGTACTTC. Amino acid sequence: CASHPGTGPYEQYF.

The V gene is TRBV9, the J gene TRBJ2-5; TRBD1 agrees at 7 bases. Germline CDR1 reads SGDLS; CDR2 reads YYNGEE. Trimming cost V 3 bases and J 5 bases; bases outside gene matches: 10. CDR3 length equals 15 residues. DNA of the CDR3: TGTGCCAGCAGCGCACCCCCTAGCAGGGGGGAGACCCAGTACTTC. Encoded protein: CASSAPPSRGETQYF. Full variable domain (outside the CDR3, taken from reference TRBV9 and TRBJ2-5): DSGVTQTPKHLITATGQRVTLRCSPRSGDLSVYWYQQSLDQGLQFLIQYYNGEERAKGNILERFSAQQFPDLHSELNLSSLELGDSALYFCASSAPPSRGETQYFGPGTRLLVL.

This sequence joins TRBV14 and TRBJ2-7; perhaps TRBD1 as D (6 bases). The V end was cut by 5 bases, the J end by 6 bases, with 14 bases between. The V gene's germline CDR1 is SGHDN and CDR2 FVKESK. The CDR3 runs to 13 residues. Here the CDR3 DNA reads TGTGCCAGCAGCTCGAGGGGGATGGCCGAGCAGTACTTC. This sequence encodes CASSSRGMAEQYF.

The CDR3 protein is CAISGTGEPYEQYF. CDR3 coding DNA: TGTGCCATCAGTGGGACAGGGGAACCATACGAGCAGTACTTC. The chain uses TRBV10-3 and TRBJ2-7; TRBD1 aligns across 9 bases. CDR3 length: 14 residues. V was clipped by 4 bases and J by 4 bases; unmatched bases: 5. CDR1 is ENHRY, CDR2 SYGVKD, per germline.

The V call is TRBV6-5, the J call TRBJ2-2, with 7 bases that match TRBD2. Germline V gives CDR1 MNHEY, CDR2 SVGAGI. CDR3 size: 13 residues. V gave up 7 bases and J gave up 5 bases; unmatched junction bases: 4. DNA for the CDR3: TGTGCCAGCAAGGCGGGAGAGACCGGGGAGCTGTTTTTT. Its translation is CASKAGETGELFF.

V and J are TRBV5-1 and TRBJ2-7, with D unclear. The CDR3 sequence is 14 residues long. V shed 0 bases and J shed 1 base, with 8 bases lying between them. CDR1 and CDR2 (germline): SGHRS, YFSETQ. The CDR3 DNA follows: TGCGCCAGCAGCTTGGACAGCTTTTCCTACGAGCAGTACTTC. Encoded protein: CASSLDSFSYEQYF.

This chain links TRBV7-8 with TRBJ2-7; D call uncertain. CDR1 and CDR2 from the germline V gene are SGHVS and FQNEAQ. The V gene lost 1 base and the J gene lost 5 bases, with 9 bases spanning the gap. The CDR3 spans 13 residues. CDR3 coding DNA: TGTGCCAGCAGCTTAGGAGGTCTACACGAGCAGTACTTC. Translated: CASSLGGLHEQYF.

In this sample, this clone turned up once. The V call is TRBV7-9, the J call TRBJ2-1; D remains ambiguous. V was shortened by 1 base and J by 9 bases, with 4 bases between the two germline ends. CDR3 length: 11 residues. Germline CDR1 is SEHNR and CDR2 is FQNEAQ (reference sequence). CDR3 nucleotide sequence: TGTGCCAGCAGCTTAGAAGGTGAGCAGTTCTTC. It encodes CASSLEGEQFF.

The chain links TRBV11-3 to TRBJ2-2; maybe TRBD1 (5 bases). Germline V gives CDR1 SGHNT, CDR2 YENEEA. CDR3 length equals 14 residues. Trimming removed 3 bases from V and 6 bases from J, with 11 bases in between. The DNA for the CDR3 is TGTGCCAGCAGCTTTGCAGGGATAGCCGGGGAGCTGTTTTTT. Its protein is CASSFAGIAGELFF.

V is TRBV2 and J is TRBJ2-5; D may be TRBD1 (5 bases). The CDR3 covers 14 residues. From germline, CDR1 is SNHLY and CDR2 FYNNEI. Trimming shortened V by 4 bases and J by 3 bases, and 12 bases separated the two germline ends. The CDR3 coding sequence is TGTGCCAGCAGTGCTTTTGCCAGGGAAGAGACCCAGTACTTC. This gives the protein CASSAFAREETQYF.

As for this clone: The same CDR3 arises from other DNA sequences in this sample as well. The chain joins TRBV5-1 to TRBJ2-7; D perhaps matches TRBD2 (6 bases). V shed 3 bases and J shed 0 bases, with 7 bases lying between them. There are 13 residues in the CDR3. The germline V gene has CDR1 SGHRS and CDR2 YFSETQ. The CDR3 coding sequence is TGCGCCAGCAGCTCCGGGAGCTCCTACGAGCAGTACTTC. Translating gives CASSSGSSYEQYF.

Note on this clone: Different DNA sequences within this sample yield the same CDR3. The CDR3 reads CASSYGGPSYEQYF. CDR3 nucleotide sequence: TGTGCCAGCAGTTACGGGGGACCCAGCTACGAGCAGTACTTC. The J gene is TRBJ2-7, the V gene TRBV6-5; D is possibly TRBD1 or TRBD2 (5 bases each). The CDR3 length is 14 residues. Germline CDR1 is MNHEY and CDR2 is SVGAGI. The V gene lost 2 bases and the J gene lost 3 bases, with 11 bases spanning the gap.

The CDR3 coding sequence is TGTGCCAGCTCGGAGGGCCACCGTTATAATTCACCCCTCCACTTT. Protein: CASSEGHRYNSPLHF. The V call is TRBV6-5, the J call TRBJ1-6; the D is unclear. V gave up 8 bases and J gave up 4 bases, with 15 bases separating them. CDR1 and CDR2 from the germline V gene are MNHEY and SVGAGI. CDR3 length: 15 amino acids.

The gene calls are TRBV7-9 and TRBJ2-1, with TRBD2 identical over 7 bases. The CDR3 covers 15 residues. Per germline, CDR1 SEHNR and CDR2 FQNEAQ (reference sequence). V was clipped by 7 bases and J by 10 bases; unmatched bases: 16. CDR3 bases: TGTGCCAGCAACCTAGAAGGGGCGGGAGTCGGAGAGCAGTTCTTC. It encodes CASNLEGAGVGEQFF.

CDR3 amino acids: CAITELAGGPRTGELFF. Here the CDR3 DNA reads TGTGCCATTACAGAACTAGCGGGGGGTCCAAGGACCGGGGAGCTGTTTTTT. The rearrangement joins TRBV7-9 to TRBJ2-2; 12 nucleotides match TRBD2. The trim removed 10 bases at V and 5 bases at J, leaving 14 bases unmatched. Germline V gene data show CDR1 as SEHNR and CDR2 as FQNEAQ (reference sequence). This CDR3 comprises 17 residues.

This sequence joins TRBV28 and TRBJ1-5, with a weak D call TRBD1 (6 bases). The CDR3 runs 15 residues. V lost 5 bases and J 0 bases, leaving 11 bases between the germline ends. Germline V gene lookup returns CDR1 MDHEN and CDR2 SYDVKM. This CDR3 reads CASSPGASSNQPQHF. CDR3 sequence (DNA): TGTGCCAGCAGTCCGGGGGCGAGTAGCAATCAGCCCCAGCATTTT.